This entry features one T cell receptor beta chain sequence. The data are from a study of cytomegalovirus exposure and HLA in healthy donors. The study ran its PCR with 60 Vbeta and 13 Jbeta primers. Assay used: immunoSEQ multiplex PCR; TCRdb lists only in-frame clones, some missing. Recorded for this sample: around 210,000 clones. This TCR derives from a girl aged 2 to 9 in good health and CMV-seropositive. Source material: PBMCs.

The CDR3 reads CASSIMGRYSNQPQHF. The CDR3 nucleotides are TGTGCCAGTAGTATAATGGGCAGGTATAGCAATCAGCCCCAGCATTTT. This chain connects TRBV19 to TRBJ1-5; D not certain. Germline CDR1 and CDR2: LNHDA and SQIVND (reference sequence). Trimming removed 2 bases from V and 0 bases from J, with 11 bases in between. The CDR3 contains 16 residues.